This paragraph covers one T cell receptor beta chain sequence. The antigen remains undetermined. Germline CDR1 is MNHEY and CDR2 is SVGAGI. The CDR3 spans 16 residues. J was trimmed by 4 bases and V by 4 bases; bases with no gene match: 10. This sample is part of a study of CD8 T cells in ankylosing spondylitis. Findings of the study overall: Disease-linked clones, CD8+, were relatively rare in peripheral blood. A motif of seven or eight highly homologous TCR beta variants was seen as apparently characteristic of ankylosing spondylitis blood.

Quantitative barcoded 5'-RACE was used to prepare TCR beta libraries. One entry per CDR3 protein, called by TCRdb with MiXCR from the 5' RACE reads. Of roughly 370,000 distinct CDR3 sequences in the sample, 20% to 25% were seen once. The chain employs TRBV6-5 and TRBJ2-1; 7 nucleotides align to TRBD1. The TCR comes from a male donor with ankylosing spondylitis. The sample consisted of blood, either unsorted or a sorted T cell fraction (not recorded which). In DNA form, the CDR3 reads TGTGCCAGCAGTTCCTCGTCATTGGGACAGTACAATGAGCAGTTCTTC. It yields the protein CASSSSSLGQYNEQFF.